These 11 T cell receptor beta chains were sequenced from one sample in a study of blood T cell repertoires in COVID-19. Using immunoSEQ multiplex PCR, the repertoire was profiled, and TCRdb retains in-frame clones only, with some absent. The profile covers fewer than 90,000 clones, with 87% appearing a single time and 15% taken by the ten largest. Sequencing input: peripheral blood. These receptors came from a male donor with acute or convalescent COVID-19.

This rearrangement joins TRBV6-5 to TRBJ1-4; 10 bases fit TRBD1. CDR1 and CDR2 from the germline V gene are MNHEY and SVGAGI. The CDR3 has 14 amino acids. V was pared by 6 bases and J by 7 bases, with 5 bases of the junction left unmatched. The CDR3 here is CASSVDRGLEKLFF. The CDR3 region has the DNA TGTGCCAGCAGCGTCGACAGGGGGCTTGAAAAACTGTTTTTT.

This clone occurred a few times. The gene calls are TRBV28 and TRBJ1-2; D is undetermined. The CDR3 is 12 residues long. V lost 3 bases, J lost 11 bases, and 13 bases lay in between. The germline CDR1 and CDR2 sequences are MDHEN and SYDVKM. CDR3 sequence (DNA): TGTGCCAGCAGTTTGGGAGACAAAAAGTACACCTTC. It encodes CASSLGDKKYTF.

This clone was seen only a few times. The J gene is TRBJ1-5, the V gene TRBV6-1, with D possibly being TRBD1 (6 bases). Germline V lookup: CDR1 MNHNS, CDR2 SASEGT. V lost 1 base, J lost 0 bases, and 19 bases lay in between. The CDR3 runs 19 residues. CDR3 nucleotides: TGTGCCAGCAGTGAAGAGTTGGGCAGGGGACACTATAGCAATCAGCCCCAGCATTTT. This gives the protein CASSEELGRGHYSNQPQHF.

The V and J genes are TRBV27 and TRBJ1-1; TRBD1 matches at 9 bases. Germline V gives CDR1 MNHEY, CDR2 SMNVEV (reference sequence). This CDR3 comprises 15 residues. V gave up 5 bases and J gave up 6 bases; unmatched junction bases: 10. CDR3 protein: CASSPLTGGGSEAFF. CDR3 DNA sequence: TGTGCCAGCAGTCCCTTGACAGGGGGAGGATCTGAAGCTTTCTTT.

Points on this clone: In the same sample, other DNA sequences code for this CDR3. The CDR3 nucleotides read TGTGCCAGCAGCCGCGACAGGGGATCTGGCTACACCTTC. As protein: CASSRDRGSGYTF. This chain uses TRBV5-4 with TRBJ1-2; 8 bases match TRBD1. This CDR3 has 13 amino acids. V lost 4 bases to trimming and J lost 7 bases; unmatched junction nucleotides: 6. CDR1 is SGHNT and CDR2 is YYREEE in the germline V gene (reference sequence).

The rearrangement uses TRBV27 and TRBJ1-6; weak D call: TRBD1 (6 bases). Trimming stripped 6 bases from V and 1 base from J, with 16 bases between. CDR3 size: 17 residues. Germline V gene sequence: CDR1 MNHEY, CDR2 SMNVEV (reference sequence). This chain's CDR3 is CASRDSGGESYNSPLHF. CDR3 DNA sequence: TGTGCCAGCAGGGACTCGGGGGGCGAATCCTATAATTCACCCCTCCACTTT.

CDR3 region: CASSRDRVTDTQYF. The CDR3 DNA reads TGTGCCAGCAGCAGGGACAGGGTAACAGATACGCAGTATTTT. The chain is built from TRBV7-9 and TRBJ2-3, with 9 bases fitting TRBD1. V dropped 5 bases and J dropped 3; count of bases not matched to a gene: 3. Germline lookup yields CDR1 SEHNR and CDR2 FQNEAQ (reference sequence). The length of the CDR3 is 14 residues. Variable domain in full (rest from reference TRBV7-9 and TRBJ2-3): DTGVSQNPRHKITKRGQNVTFRCDPISEHNRLYWYRQTLGQGPEFLTYFQNEAQLEKSRLLSDRFSAERPKGSFSTLEIQRTEQGDSAMYLCASSRDRVTDTQYFGPGTRLTVL.

This chain uses TRBV18 with TRBJ2-1, with 8 bases fitting TRBD1. After removal of 1 base from V and 0 bases from J, the junction contained 8 bases not matched to a gene. CDR3 length equals 18 residues. The germline gives CDR1 KGHSH, CDR2 LQKENI. Written as DNA, the CDR3 is TGTGCCAGCTCACCACTGCCTCAGGGGGCCGGCTCCTACAATGAGCAGTTCTTC. Protein: CASSPLPQGAGSYNEQFF.

The chain couples TRBV28 to TRBJ1-2, with TRBD1 matching over 7 bases. The CDR3 has 13 residues. With 5 bases clipped from V and 7 bases from J, the junction kept 7 bases outside the gene matches. Germline V CDR1 and CDR2: MDHEN, SYDVKM. CDR3 protein: CASSTTDRVGYTF. The CDR3 nucleotides are TGTGCCAGCAGTACTACCGACAGGGTTGGCTACACCTTC.

V and J are TRBV20-1 and TRBJ1-5, with 7 bases fitting TRBD1. The CDR3 runs 19 residues. Looked up from germline, CDR1 is DFQATT and CDR2 is SNEGSKA (reference sequence). J was trimmed by 0 bases and V by 3 bases; bases with no gene match: 17. Here the CDR3 DNA reads TGCAGTGCTAGTTCGTGGCTGGTAGGGGGCCACGATAGCAATCAGCCCCAGCATTTT. Protein sequence: CSASSWLVGGHDSNQPQHF.

J is TRBJ2-6 and V is TRBV4-1; TRBD1 agrees at 8 bases. This CDR3 is built from 16 residues. The V segment lost 4 bases and the J segment 2 bases; nucleotides outside the gene matches: 4. Germline CDR1 is MGHRA and CDR2 is YSYEKL. CDR3 nucleotides: TGCGCCAGCAGCCCCGGACAGGGTCCTGGGGCCAACGTCCTGACTTTC. Encoded protein: CASSPGQGPGANVLTF.